This TCR beta chain was obtained from a study of T cell responses to AZD1222 COVID-19 vaccine. Whole-study findings and limits: It should be noted that donors were predominantly white British and more often female, and clonal diversity was possibly underestimated. Across the whole spike, CD4 TCRs peaked at regions 160-218 and 743-854.

Data came from immunoSEQ multiplex PCR; TCRdb stores just in-frame clones and leaves some out. The data contain around 160,000 clones, around nine tenths of them singletons. As for this clone: Its cognate antigen is unknown.

Germline V lookup: CDR1 MNHEY, CDR2 SVGAGI. With 2 bases clipped from V and 3 bases from J, the junction kept 7 bases outside the gene matches. The CDR3 loop spans 16 amino acids. The TCR was taken from an adult in good health. The rearrangement joins TRBV6-5 to TRBJ1-2, with 9 bases that match TRBD1. Sequenced material: peripheral blood, taken on day 0 of MenACWY control vaccination. DNA for the CDR3: TGTGCCAGCAGTTACGGCCGGGACAGGGAGTACTATGGCTACACCTTC. It yields the protein CASSYGRDREYYGYTF.